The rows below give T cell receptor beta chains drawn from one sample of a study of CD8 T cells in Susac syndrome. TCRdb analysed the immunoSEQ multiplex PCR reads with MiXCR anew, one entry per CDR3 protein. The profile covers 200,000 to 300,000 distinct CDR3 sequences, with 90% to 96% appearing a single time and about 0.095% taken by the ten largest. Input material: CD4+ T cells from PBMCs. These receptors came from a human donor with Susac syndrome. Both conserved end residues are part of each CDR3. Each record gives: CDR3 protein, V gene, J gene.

CDR3 protein: CASSRTSGGPNTGELFF
V gene: TRBV6-1
J gene: TRBJ2-2

CDR3 protein: CASSVVQGYNEQFF
V gene: TRBV9
J gene: TRBJ2-1

CDR3 protein: CAISESQGLEVLTF
V gene: TRBV10-3
J gene: TRBJ2-6

CDR3 protein: CASSSTPYQETQYF
V gene: TRBV7-8
J gene: TRBJ2-5

CDR3 protein: CATSEGLGRLFF
V gene: TRBV24-1
J gene: TRBJ2-2

CDR3 protein: CASSLVQETQYF
V gene: TRBV11-2
J gene: TRBJ2-5

CDR3 protein: CAWRQQGGSYEQYF
V gene: TRBV30
J gene: TRBJ2-7

CDR3 protein: CASSSGTGNSGNTIYF
V gene: TRBV18
J gene: TRBJ1-3

CDR3 protein: CASSVVGGGYTF
V gene: TRBV12-3/TRBV12-4
J gene: TRBJ1-2

CDR3 protein: CSVQRTLDTEAFF
V gene: TRBV29-1
J gene: TRBJ1-1

CDR3 protein: CSAVPGQGNQPQHF
V gene: TRBV20-1
J gene: TRBJ1-5

CDR3 protein: CASSRIGNEQFF
V gene: TRBV3-1
J gene: TRBJ2-1

CDR3 protein: CASSPTTGETQYF
V gene: TRBV18
J gene: TRBJ2-5

CDR3 protein: CASSPTEGSRGYTF
V gene: TRBV18
J gene: TRBJ1-2